Listed below are T cell receptor beta chains from one sample, sequenced in a study of long-term antiretroviral therapy in people with HIV. Assay used: immunoSEQ multiplex PCR; TCRdb lists only in-frame clones, some missing. The sample has roughly 36,000 clones; about four fifths are singletons. The sample consisted of unsorted PBMCs, taken 0.4 years before starting antiretroviral therapy. These receptors originate from a man between 18 and 35 years old with HIV. CDR3s include the opening cysteine and the closing phenylalanine or tryptophan. Each record gives: D gene, V gene, J gene, clone size, CDR3 DNA, CDR3 protein. D genes are given only for firm matches. Clone size is not always given. Where it is, it says once, few, many or a class for expanded clones.

>.|TRBV6-1|TRBJ1-1|.
TGTGCCAGCAGTGAAGGCAGGGTCACTGAAGCTTTCTTT
CASSEGRVTEAFF
>.|TRBV9|TRBJ2-7|.
TGTGCCAGCAGCCCCTCGTGGACGGAGCAGTACTTC
CASSPSWTEQYF
>.|TRBV30|TRBJ1-4|.
TGTGCCTGGAGTCGGACGGAGAATGAAAAACTGTTTTTT
CAWSRTENEKLFF
>.|TRBV27|TRBJ2-2|.
TGTGCCAGCATGCACACCGGGGAGCTGTTTTTT
CASMHTGELFF
>.|TRBV7-9|TRBJ2-1|.
TGTGCCAGCAGCTTAGATACTAGCCCAGTCCCCGAGCAGTTCTTC
CASSLDTSPVPEQFF
>TRBD1|TRBV7-9|TRBJ1-6|.
TGTGCCAGCAGCTTAGAGGCAGGGGGCGCGAGGAATTCACCCCTCCACTTT
CASSLEAGGARNSPLHF
>.|TRBV16|TRBJ2-6|.
TGTGCCAGCAGCCAAACCCACCGACCTGGGGCCAACGTCCTGACTTTC
CASSQTHRPGANVLTF
>.|TRBV7-6|TRBJ1-1|.
TGTGCCAGCAGCTTAGGGGCGCGGGCTTTCTTT
CASSLGARAFF
>TRBD1|TRBV2|TRBJ1-2|.
TGTGCCAGCAGGGAAACTCAGGGGGAGCGGGGCTACACCTTC
CASRETQGERGYTF
>TRBD1|TRBV29-1|TRBJ1-4|.
TGCAGCGTTGCCTTCTGGGACAGCCAGGATCGGGGTGAAAAACTGTTTTTT
CSVAFWDSQDRGEKLFF
>.|TRBV5-5|TRBJ2-7|.
TGTGCCAGCAGCTTGGCCTCCTACGAGCAGTACTTC
CASSLASYEQYF
>.|TRBV9|TRBJ2-7|.
TGTGCCAGCAGCACTGATGGGACCTCCTACGAGCAGTACTTC
CASSTDGTSYEQYF
>.|TRBV9|TRBJ2-5|few
TGTGCCAGCGGCCCAGACGGATACCAAGAGACCCAGTACTTC
CASGPDGYQETQYF
>TRBD1|TRBV30|TRBJ1-1|.
TGTGCCTCTCACAGGGGTGGGAACACTGAAGCTTTCTTT
CASHRGGNTEAFF
>.|TRBV27|TRBJ2-5|.
TGTGCCAGCAGTAGGAGGGCTAATACGAGGGAGACCCAGTACTTC
CASSRRANTRETQYF
>.|TRBV19|TRBJ1-4|.
TGTGCCAGTAGTGTCCGGGCCATCGAGGAAAAACTGTTTTTT
CASSVRAIEEKLFF
>.|TRBV5-4|TRBJ2-3|.
TGTGCCAGCAGCTCATCTCTCTTAGATACGCAGTATTTT
CASSSSLLDTQYF
>.|TRBV5-4|TRBJ2-3|.
TGTGCCAGCAGCTTGGGGGGTAGCACAGATACGCAGTATTTT
CASSLGGSTDTQYF
>TRBD1|TRBV12-5|TRBJ2-1|.
TGTGCTAGTGGTTTGCAGTACGGGCAGGGGGCCGATAATGAGCAGTTCTTC
CASGLQYGQGADNEQFF
>.|TRBV29-1|TRBJ1-1|.
TGCAGCGTTGGGGGGCGGACTGAAGCTTTCTTT
CSVGGRTEAFF
>TRBD1|TRBV7-9|TRBJ1-2|few
TGTGCCAGCAGCTTCCCGAGACAGGGGGCGGGTGGCTACACCTTC
CASSFPRQGAGGYTF
>.|TRBV6-5|TRBJ1-5|.
TGTGCCAGCAGTTACCCCGGGAGTAGCAATCAGCCCCAGCATTTT
CASSYPGSSNQPQHF
>.|TRBV7-9|TRBJ1-3|.
TGTGCCAGCCGGGAGGCGGGCTCTGGAAACACCATATATTTT
CASREAGSGNTIYF
>TRBD2|TRBV5-5|TRBJ2-7|.
TGTGCCAGCAGCTGGACTAGCGATAACGAGCAGTACTTC
CASSWTSDNEQYF
>.|TRBV30|TRBJ2-7|.
TGTGCCTGCAAACTCATCCAGGTGGGCGAGCAGTACTTC
CACKLIQVGEQYF
>.|TRBV27|TRBJ1-6|.
TGTGCCAGCAGTTTATGGACAGATAATTCACCCCTCCACTTT
CASSLWTDNSPLHF
>.|TRBV2|TRBJ1-2|.
TGTGCCAGCAGTGTAGGCAGGGGCTATGGCTACACCTTC
CASSVGRGYGYTF
>TRBD1|TRBV11-2|TRBJ2-7|.
TGTGCCAGCAGCTTGGGGACAGGGGGCTACGAGCAGTACTTC
CASSLGTGGYEQYF
>.|TRBV19|TRBJ1-4|.
TGTGCCAGTAGCCCGGGGATATCTAATGAAAAACTGTTTTTT
CASSPGISNEKLFF
>TRBD2|TRBV6-6|TRBJ2-3|.
TGTGCCAGCGGCGGGGGGGTTAGGGATACGCAGTATTTT
CASGGGVRDTQYF
>.|TRBV7-2|TRBJ2-5|.
TGTGCCAGCAGCCTAGGAGGCGGTTACCAAGAGACCCAGTACTTC
CASSLGGGYQETQYF
>.|TRBV4-1|TRBJ2-3|.
TGCGCCAGCAGCCAAGAGGCCCTACTAGGAGGGCAGTATTTT
CASSQEALLGGQYF
>.|TRBV2|TRBJ2-7|.
TGTGCCAGCATGCATAGCGTTTCGGGCGAGCAGTACTTC
CASMHSVSGEQYF
>.|TRBV28|TRBJ1-5|few
TGTGCCAGCAGTGGCCCAAGTAGCAATCAGCCCCAGCATTTT
CASSGPSSNQPQHF
>TRBD1|TRBV10-3|TRBJ2-1|.
TGTGCCGGGAGCCGAGACAGGGCCTCCTACAATGAGCAGTTCTTC
CAGSRDRASYNEQFF
>.|TRBV19|TRBJ1-3|.
TGTGCCAGTAGTATTTGGGGACCGTTCTCTGGAAACACCATATATTTT
CASSIWGPFSGNTIYF
>.|TRBV10-3|TRBJ2-1|.
TGTGCCATCAGTGTTCGGGAGGACAGGGCGGGCAATGAGCAGTTCTTC
CAISVREDRAGNEQFF
>.|TRBV28|TRBJ2-2|.
TGTGCCAGCAGTGGGGGGGGCATCGACACCGGGGAGCTGTTTTTT
CASSGGGIDTGELFF
>TRBD1|TRBV6-5|TRBJ2-7|few
TGTGCCAGCAGTCATTACAGGGGGATCTACGAGCAGTACTTC
CASSHYRGIYEQYF
>TRBD2|TRBV7-9|TRBJ2-1|.
TGTGCCAGCAGGTCTAGCGGGGGCAATGAGCAGTTCTTC
CASRSSGGNEQFF
>.|TRBV18|TRBJ1-4|.
TGTGCCAGCTCACTATCCCGGGAGAATGAAAAACTGTTTTTT
CASSLSRENEKLFF
>TRBD1|TRBV2|TRBJ1-5|.
TGTGCCAGCAGGAGCGGGACAGCGAGCAATCAGCCCCAGCATTTT
CASRSGTASNQPQHF
>.|TRBV9|TRBJ1-2|.
TGTGCCAGCAGCGTAGATGACGGGGGCTATGGCTACACCTTC
CASSVDDGGYGYTF
>.|TRBV2|TRBJ2-3|.
TGTGCCAGCAGTGAAGAGGGGAGGAGGGCTGGGACGCAGTATTTT
CASSEEGRRAGTQYF
>.|TRBV7-9|TRBJ1-1|.
TGTGCCAGCAGCTTCGTGCCGAACACTGAAGCTTTCTTT
CASSFVPNTEAFF
>.|TRBV30|TRBJ2-3|.
TGTGCCTGGGCCTTTACAGATACGCAGTATTTT
CAWAFTDTQYF
>.|TRBV5-4|TRBJ1-1|.
TGTGCCAGTAGGGCGGGGGGCGCTCAGAACACTGAAGCTTTCTTT
CASRAGGAQNTEAFF
>.|TRBV2|TRBJ1-1|.
TGTGCCAGCAGTGAACAGGGAGCCACTGAAGCTTTCTTT
CASSEQGATEAFF
>.|TRBV18|TRBJ2-3|.
TGTGCCACCAAAGGGGTTTCTAGCACAGATACGCAGTATTTT
CATKGVSSTDTQYF
>TRBD2|TRBV27|TRBJ2-7|.
TGTGCCAGCAGTTTATTAAGGCGGGGGGGCGAGCAGTACTTC
CASSLLRRGGEQYF
>.|TRBV19|TRBJ1-4|.
TGTGCCAGTCGGGGGGCTCGTAATGAAAAACTGTTTTTT
CASRGARNEKLFF
>.|TRBV5-8|TRBJ2-3|.
TGTGCCAGCAGCTTGGTGTCGACCCACACAGATACGCAGTATTTT
CASSLVSTHTDTQYF
>.|TRBV27|TRBJ2-3|once
TGTGCCAGCAGTTTATCAACTCCTTGGGATACGCAGTATTTT
CASSLSTPWDTQYF
>.|TRBV6-6|TRBJ2-3|.
TGTGCCAGCGTACCCTTTACTGCGGATACGCAGTATTTT
CASVPFTADTQYF
>.|TRBV6-5|TRBJ2-1|.
TGTGCCAGCAAGATGCCCTCCTACAATGAGCAGTTCTTC
CASKMPSYNEQFF